These 26 T cell receptor beta chains were all obtained from the same sample, sequenced in a study of T cell changes during pregnancy in multiple sclerosis. The repertoire was sequenced with immunoSEQ multiplex PCR; TCRdb's copy has only in-frame clones and lacks some. The data contain around 99,000 clones, 80% to 95% of them singletons. This sample comprised peripheral blood, obtained in the first trimester of pregnancy. These TCRs come from a female donor with multiple sclerosis, enrolled in a pregnancy study.

J is TRBJ2-2 and V is TRBV27; TRBD2 is a possible D gene (7 bases). CDR1 is MNHEY, CDR2 SMNVEV, per germline (reference sequence). V shed 4 bases and J shed 1 base, with 16 bases lying between them. CDR3 length: 17 amino acids. This chain's CDR3 is CASSSRGGRKNTGELFF. CDR3 nucleotides: TGTGCCAGCAGTTCGAGGGGGGGACGGAAGAACACCGGGGAGCTGTTTTTT.

The chain uses TRBV6-5 and TRBJ2-2; possibly TRBD1 for D (5 bases). This CDR3 is built from 15 residues. The V end lost 2 bases, the J end lost 6 bases, and 13 bases lay between the germline ends. Germline-derived CDR1 and CDR2 are MNHEY and SVGAGI. The CDR3 is CASSYTRTLAGELFF. The CDR3 DNA sequence: TGTGCCAGCAGTTACACGCGGACACTCGCCGGGGAGCTGTTTTTT.

The chain joins TRBV19 to TRBJ1-2; TRBD1 is a possible D gene (6 bases). CDR1 LNHDA and CDR2 SQIVND come from the germline V gene (reference sequence). Trimming left V 6 bases short and J 4 bases short, with 18 bases between. CDR3 length equals 15 residues. The DNA of the CDR3 is TGTGCCAGTAGACTAGGACAGAGATCGTCCTATGGCTACACCTTC. Protein product: CASRLGQRSSYGYTF.

The chain carries TRBV27 and TRBJ2-5; 7 positions agree with TRBD1. V shed 10 bases and J 2 bases; nucleotides not matched to a gene: 10. Germline values: CDR1 MNHEY, CDR2 SMNVEV (reference sequence). The CDR3 runs 14 residues. The CDR3 DNA is TGTGCCACCCGGGAATGGGACAGACAAGAGACCCAGTACTTC. Translated: CATREWDRQETQYF.

This clone was detected once. This chain connects TRBV7-8 to TRBJ2-1, with TRBD1 as a possible D gene (6 bases). The CDR3 has 13 residues. Germline V gene sequence: CDR1 SGHVS, CDR2 FQNEAQ. V gave up 5 bases and J gave up 9 bases, with 14 bases separating them. As DNA, the CDR3 is TGTGCCAGCAGCCTAGGACAGCTCGGTGAGCAGTTCTTC. It encodes CASSLGQLGEQFF.

This chain uses TRBV7-8 with TRBJ2-3; 9 bases map to TRBD1. The junction had 12 bases not matched to a gene; V was cut back by 5 bases and J by 6 bases. The CDR3 runs to 16 residues. CDR1 is SGHVS and CDR2 is FQNEAQ in the germline V gene. The CDR3 sequence is CASSGRTGATRDTQYF. The CDR3 DNA follows: TGTGCCAGCAGCGGGCGGACAGGGGCGACTAGGGATACGCAGTATTTT.

The V gene is TRBV27, the J gene TRBJ1-4; 9 nucleotides align to TRBD1. There are 14 residues in the CDR3. In germline, CDR1 is MNHEY, CDR2 SMNVEV (reference sequence). V was pared by 6 bases and J by 5 bases, with 4 bases of the junction left unmatched. The chain's CDR3 is CASRGQGGNEKLFF. The CDR3 DNA reads TGTGCCAGCAGGGGACAGGGAGGGAATGAAAAACTGTTTTTT.

This clone appeared once. The CDR3: CASSRDRGPGDTQYF. CDR3 sequence (DNA): TGCGCCAGCAGCCGGGACAGGGGGCCCGGAGATACGCAGTATTTT. V is TRBV5-1 and J is TRBJ2-3, with 12 bases fitting TRBD1. The germline V gene encodes CDR1 SGHRS and CDR2 YFSETQ. Trimming took 4 bases from V and 5 from J; bases not matched to a gene: 5. The CDR3 has 15 amino acids.

This sequence joins TRBV7-2 and TRBJ2-1; weak D call: TRBD1 (6 bases). Germline V gives CDR1 SGHTA, CDR2 FQGNSA. There are 14 residues in the CDR3. V gave up 2 bases and J gave up 7 bases, with 12 bases separating them. The CDR3 protein is CASSLNRVGNEQFF. The DNA for the CDR3 is TGTGCCAGCAGCTTAAACAGGGTTGGGAATGAGCAGTTCTTC.

The V and J genes are TRBV7-9 and TRBJ2-6; D is possibly TRBD2 (6 bases). This CDR3 region has 17 residues. V dropped 2 bases and J dropped 2 bases, with 13 bases sitting between them. Germline V gene lookup returns CDR1 SEHNR and CDR2 FQNEAQ (reference sequence). CDR3 protein: CASSLSSGVAGANVLTF. The CDR3 DNA is TGTGCCAGCAGCTTATCTTCGGGAGTAGCTGGGGCCAACGTCCTGACTTTC.

This chain uses TRBV19 with TRBJ2-7; 7 bases are shared with TRBD1. V lost 4 bases to trimming and J lost 3 bases; unmatched junction nucleotides: 12. CDR1 and CDR2 (germline): LNHDA, SQIVND (reference sequence). The CDR3 sequence is 16 residues long. The CDR3, as DNA: TGTGCCAGTAGTACCCGAGCCGGGACAGCATTCTACGAGCAGTACTTC. It translates to CASSTRAGTAFYEQYF.

The chain uses TRBV9 and TRBJ2-7; no definite D call. CDR1 SGDLS and CDR2 YYNGEE come from the germline V gene. CDR3 size: 16 residues. Trimming removed 3 bases at V and 0 bases at J, with 16 bases between. The CDR3 DNA follows: TGTGCCAGCAGCGCTGAATTGGGCCAAAGCTCCTACGAGCAGTACTTC. Translation gives CASSAELGQSSYEQYF. The whole variable domain, filled in from reference TRBV9 and TRBJ2-7, reads DSGVTQTPKHLITATGQRVTLRCSPRSGDLSVYWYQQSLDQGLQFLIQYYNGEERAKGNILERFSAQQFPDLHSELNLSSLELGDSALYFCASSAELGQSSYEQYFGPGTRLTVT.

The chain combines TRBV29-1 with TRBJ1-1; D is unclear. Trimming shortened V by 4 bases and J by 0 bases, and 9 bases separated the two germline ends. In germline, CDR1 is SQVTM, CDR2 ANQGSEA. The CDR3 totals 13 residues. This chain's CDR3 is CSVGHQMNTEAFF. In nucleotides, the CDR3 is TGCAGCGTTGGACACCAGATGAACACTGAAGCTTTCTTT. The entire variable domain, with the rest obtained from reference TRBV29-1 and TRBJ1-1, is as follows: SAVISQKPSRDICQRGTSLTIQCQVDSQVTMMFWYRQQPGQSLTLIATANQGSEATYESGFVIDKFPISRPNLTFSTLTVSNMSPEDSSIYLCSVGHQMNTEAFFGQGTRLTVV.

The chain carries TRBV19 and TRBJ2-2; the match to TRBD2 covers 8 bases. V trimming: 3 bases; J trimming: 5 bases; junction bases outside the gene matches: 5. CDR1 is LNHDA, CDR2 SQIVND, per germline (reference sequence). The CDR3 has 15 amino acids. Here the CDR3 reads CASSMAGGGTGELFF. CDR3 coding DNA: TGTGCCAGTAGTATGGCGGGAGGCGGAACCGGGGAGCTGTTTTTT. Looking up the rest from reference TRBV19 and TRBJ2-2 gives the full variable domain: DGGITQSPKYLFRKEGQNVTLSCEQNLNHDAMYWYRQDPGQGLRLIYYSQIVNDFQKGDIAEGYSVSREKKESFPLTVTSAQKNPTAFYLCASSMAGGGTGELFFGEGSRLTVL.

This chain links TRBV10-3 with TRBJ2-1; D may be TRBD1 (6 bases). V lost 5 bases, J lost 2 bases, and 10 bases lay in between. CDR3 length: 14 amino acids. The germline V gene encodes CDR1 ENHRY and CDR2 SYGVKD. The chain's CDR3 is CAISPGQTYNEQFF. In DNA, the CDR3 is TGTGCCATCAGTCCGGGACAAACCTACAATGAGCAGTTCTTC.

This clone is a singleton in its sample. The chain combines TRBV7-6 with TRBJ2-1; D possibly corresponds to TRBD1 (5 bases). Per the germline V gene, CDR1 is SGHVS and CDR2 is FNYEAQ. This CDR3 spans 14 amino acids. The ends were cut back, 4 bases at V and 5 bases at J, with 12 bases in the middle. CDR3 loop: CASSYPRVDNEQFF. The CDR3 DNA follows: TGTGCCAGCAGCTACCCCAGGGTAGACAATGAGCAGTTCTTC.

This clone was observed once. The chain links TRBV27 to TRBJ2-5; maybe TRBD1 (5 bases). This CDR3 contains 13 residues. The germline V gene has CDR1 MNHEY and CDR2 SMNVEV (reference sequence). Trimming shortened V by 4 bases and J by 1 base, and 7 bases separated the two germline ends. CDR3 sequence: CASSWTLQETQYF. The DNA for the CDR3 is TGTGCCAGCAGTTGGACACTCCAAGAGACCCAGTACTTC.

The CDR3 sequence: CASGRSHNEQFF. The DNA of the CDR3 is TGTGCCAGCGGGAGGAGCCACAATGAGCAGTTCTTC. The chain employs TRBV7-2 and TRBJ2-1, with D possibly matching TRBD2 (6 bases). This CDR3 comprises 12 residues. The germline CDR1 and CDR2 sequences are SGHTA and FQGNSA. Between the trimmed V and J ends, which lost 8 bases and 5 bases, there was a span of 10 bases.

In nucleotides, the CDR3 is TGCGCCAGCGCGTTGCAGGTCGTAGGTACGCAGTATTTT. Its translation: CASALQVVGTQYF. V is TRBV5-1 and J is TRBJ2-3, with D hard to call. In germline, CDR1 is SGHRS, CDR2 YFSETQ. This CDR3 has 13 amino acids. Trimming stripped 7 bases from V and 8 bases from J, with 17 bases between.

CDR3 protein: CATSSRLAGFYEQYF. CDR3 sequence (DNA): TGTGCCACCAGCTCCCGACTAGCGGGTTTCTACGAGCAGTACTTC. The chain has TRBV15 and TRBJ2-7, with 10 bases matching TRBD2. The CDR3 runs to 15 residues. V was pared by 5 bases and J by 3 bases, with 7 bases of the junction left unmatched. Germline CDR1 reads LNHNV; CDR2 reads YYDKDF (reference sequence).

The rearrangement uses TRBV10-3 and TRBJ2-3, with 8 bases that match TRBD1. Losses at the gene ends were 8 bases for V and 3 bases for J; bases not matched to a gene: 7. Germline V gene data show CDR1 as ENHRY and CDR2 as SYGVKD. This CDR3 has 14 amino acids. CDR3 bases: TGTGCCATCCGGGACAGGTTGTTGACAGATACGCAGTATTTT. This encodes CAIRDRLLTDTQYF.

This chain joins TRBV5-4 and TRBJ2-1, with 7 nucleotides matching TRBD2. In germline, CDR1 is SGHNT, CDR2 YYREEE (reference sequence). The CDR3 has 15 residues. The junction had 4 bases not matched to a gene; V was cut back by 0 bases and J by 4 bases. CDR3 in amino acids: CASSLGEGLYNEQFF. DNA of the CDR3: TGTGCCAGCAGCTTGGGGGAGGGCCTGTACAATGAGCAGTTCTTC.

This clone was picked up one time. CDR3: CAINNPGLAGSEQFF. The CDR3 DNA reads as TGTGCCATCAACAACCCTGGACTAGCGGGAAGTGAGCAGTTCTTC. This chain connects TRBV10-3 to TRBJ2-1, with 12 nucleotides matching TRBD2. The CDR3 runs 15 residues. V was clipped by 7 bases and J by 9 bases; unmatched bases: 10. In germline, CDR1 is ENHRY, CDR2 SYGVKD.

The V gene is TRBV18, the J gene TRBJ1-2; weak D call: TRBD1 (5 bases). V lost 2 bases, J lost 8 bases, and 12 bases lay in between. Germline V gene lookup returns CDR1 KGHSH and CDR2 LQKENI. The CDR3 loop spans 13 amino acids. The CDR3 region has the DNA TGTGCCAGCTCACCAACAGGAACAGGCGGCTACACCTTC. Residues: CASSPTGTGGYTF.

This chain connects TRBV7-2 to TRBJ1-2, with D possibly matching TRBD1 (6 bases). Trimming pared 1 base from V and 5 bases from J, leaving 14 bases between. The CDR3 consists of 15 residues. Germline assignment: CDR1 SGHTA and CDR2 FQGNSA. Here the CDR3 DNA reads TGTGCCAGCAGCTTAGAGGGCGGACAGTTATATGGCTACACCTTC. Protein: CASSLEGGQLYGYTF.

V usage is TRBV6-5 and J usage is TRBJ1-2; tentatively, D is TRBD1 (5 bases). The CDR3 has 13 amino acids. V was pared by 2 bases and J by 4 bases, with 8 bases between. Germline CDR1 and CDR2: MNHEY and SVGAGI. The CDR3 DNA is TGTGCCAGCAGTTACGGCAGGGCCTATGGCTACACCTTC. Translated, it gives CASSYGRAYGYTF.